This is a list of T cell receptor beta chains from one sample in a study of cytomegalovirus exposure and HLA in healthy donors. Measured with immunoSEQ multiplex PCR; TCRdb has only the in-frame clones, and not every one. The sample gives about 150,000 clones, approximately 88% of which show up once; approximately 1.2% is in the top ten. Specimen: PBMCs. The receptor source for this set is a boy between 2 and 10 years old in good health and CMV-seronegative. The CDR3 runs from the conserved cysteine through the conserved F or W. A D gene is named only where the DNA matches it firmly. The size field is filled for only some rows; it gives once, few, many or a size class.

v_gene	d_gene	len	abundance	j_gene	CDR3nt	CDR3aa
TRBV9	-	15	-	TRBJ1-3	TGTGCCAGCAGCGTAGCAGGAGGGGCGGGGAACACTATATATTTT	CASSVAGGAGNTIYF
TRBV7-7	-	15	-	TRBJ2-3	TGTGCTAGCAGCAGGACAGTGACTAGCACAGATACGCAGTATTTT	CASSRTVTSTDTQYF
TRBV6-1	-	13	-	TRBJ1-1	TGTGCCAGCAGTGAAGACAGAAACACTGAAGCTTTCTTT	CASSEDRNTEAFF
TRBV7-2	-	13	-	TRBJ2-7	TGTGCCAGCAGCAACCAGGGGTATTACGAGCAGTACTTC	CASSNQGYYEQYF
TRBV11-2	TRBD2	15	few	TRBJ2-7	TGTGCCAGCAGCTCACCGGGACTAGCGTCTTACGAGCAGTACTTC	CASSSPGLASYEQYF
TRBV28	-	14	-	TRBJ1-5	TGTGCCAGCATTAGGGAATCGGGAAGCCAGCCCCAGCATTTT	CASIRESGSQPQHF
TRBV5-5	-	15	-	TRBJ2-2	TGTGCCAGCAGCTTGGACACCCCGAACACCGGGGAGCTGTTTTTT	CASSLDTPNTGELFF
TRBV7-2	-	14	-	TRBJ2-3	TGTGCCAGCAGCCGAACACCCAGCACAGATACGCAGTATTTT	CASSRTPSTDTQYF
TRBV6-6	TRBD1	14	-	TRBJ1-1	TGTGCCAGCAGTTACCAGGGGGCGGACACTGAAGCTTTCTTT	CASSYQGADTEAFF
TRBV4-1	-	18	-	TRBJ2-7	TGCGCCAGCAGCCAAGTCGGGGGTGCGGCAGGGCAAACCTACGAGCAGTACTTC	CASSQVGGAAGQTYEQYF
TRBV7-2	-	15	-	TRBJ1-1	TGTGCCAGCAGCTTAGCGGCAGGTAGTAGGTCTGAAGCTTTCTTT	CASSLAAGSRSEAFF
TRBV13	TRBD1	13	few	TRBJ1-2	TGTGCCAGCAGCTTTGACAGGGGCTATGGCTACACCTTC	CASSFDRGYGYTF
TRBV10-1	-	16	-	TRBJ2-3	TGCGCCAGCAGTGATACATTGGCGGAAGGCACAGATACGCAGTATTTT	CASSDTLAEGTDTQYF
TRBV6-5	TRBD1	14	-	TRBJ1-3	TGTGCCAGCAGCTCGACAGGGTTCGGAAACACCATATATTTT	CASSSTGFGNTIYF
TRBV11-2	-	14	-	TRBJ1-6	TGTGCCAGCAGCTTAGCGGGGAGGGATTCACCCCTCCACTTT	CASSLAGRDSPLHF
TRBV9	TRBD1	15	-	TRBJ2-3	TGTGCCAGCAGCGTGGGACAGGACGGTTGGGATACGCAGTATTTT	CASSVGQDGWDTQYF
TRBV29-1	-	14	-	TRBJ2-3	TGCAGCCTTTGGGGAGGCCCTAGCACAGATACGCAGTATTTT	CSLWGGPSTDTQYF
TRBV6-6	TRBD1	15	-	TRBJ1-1	TGTGCCAGCAGTTCCATTGACAGGGGGCTAGGTGAAGCTTTCTTT	CASSSIDRGLGEAFF
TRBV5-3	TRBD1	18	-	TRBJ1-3	TGTGCCAGAAGCTTAGGGACAGGGCCCACTTTCTCTGGAAACACCATATATTTT	CARSLGTGPTFSGNTIYF
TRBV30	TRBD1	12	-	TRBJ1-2	TGTGCCTGGGGACAGGGAGACTATGGCTACACCTTC	CAWGQGDYGYTF
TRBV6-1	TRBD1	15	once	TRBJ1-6	TGTGCCAGCAGTGCATACGGGACAGGGGAGTCACCCCTCCACTTT	CASSAYGTGESPLHF
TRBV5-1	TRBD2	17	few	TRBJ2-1	TGCGCCAGCAGCTTGGTTGCCGGACTAGCGGGGGTCAATGAGCAGTTCTTC	CASSLVAGLAGVNEQFF